This TCR beta chain was captured by sequencing in a study of blood T cell repertoires in COVID-19. Study-level background: COVID-19 samples, acute and convalescent, were from the United States, Italy and Spain.

The protocol was immunoSEQ multiplex PCR, while the TCRdb copy is restricted to in-frame clones and leaves out a portion. The sample records approximately 75,000 clones, around 90% being singletons. This CDR3 contains 14 residues. The V gene's germline CDR1 is KGHSH and CDR2 LQKENI. V was shortened by 1 base and J by 7 bases, with 10 bases between the two germline ends. The receptor comes from a human donor in a cohort sampled during active COVID-19. Sequenced: peripheral blood. V and J are TRBV18 and TRBJ1-4; D may be TRBD1 (5 bases). This CDR3 is CASSPRRASEKLFF. As DNA, the CDR3 is TGTGCCAGCTCACCACGCAGGGCCAGTGAAAAACTGTTTTTT.